One sample yielded the 2 T cell receptor beta chains listed below, sequenced in a study of Graves' ophthalmopathy and Graves' hyperthyroidism (dated by TCRdb to the late 2010s). The data were produced on an Illumina HiSeq 2000. For repertoire sequencing, the TCR beta CDR3 regions were amplified from RNA transcripts. The first round of RT-PCR was done with HTBI primers and the Qiagen OneStep RT-PCR kit, and was followed by a second round of multiplex PCR, then size selection and purification. The public reads were reprocessed in TCRdb via fastp at Q25 and MiXCR, keeping in-frame beta chains. Rows merge per CDR3 protein into single entries with the most common DNA and genes. In this sample the table shows hundreds of thousands of distinct CDR3 sequences, under 25% of which occur a single time. In total, the top ten clones hold under 3% of the sample. The specimen sequenced was peripheral blood. Receptor source: a young woman with stable Graves' hyperthyroidism. Donor details come from another sample of the same person, matched by shared clones.

The table lists this clonotype with many counts. The chain has TRBV19 and TRBJ2-7; maybe TRBD2 (5 bases). Germline CDR1 reads LNHDA; CDR2 reads SQIVND (reference sequence). V was cut by 6 bases and J by 1 base, with 13 bases left in between. The CDR3 totals 14 residues. The DNA for the CDR3 is TGTGCCAGTAGCCTGGACTGGAATTCCTACGAGCAGTACTTC. Its protein product is CASSLDWNSYEQYF.

The chain links TRBV6-5 to TRBJ1-1; the D is unclear. The CDR3 sequence is 14 residues long. The ends were cut back, 2 bases at V and 0 bases at J, with 7 bases in the middle. CDR1 is MNHEY and CDR2 is SVGAGI in the germline V gene. The CDR3 DNA reads TGTGCCAGCAGTTACAACAGAGTGAACACTGAAGCTTTCTTT. Protein product: CASSYNRVNTEAFF.